Listed here is a single TCR beta chain. The sample comes from a study of blood T cell repertoires in COVID-19. The overall study: Researchers got acute and convalescent COVID-19 samples from the United States, Italy and Spain. Sources were T cells, B-cell-depleted T cells, or PBMCs; the material itself was cDNA or gDNA.

One Seattle source followed patients from active infection through their disease course. Losses at the gene ends were 7 bases for V and 4 bases for J; bases not matched to a gene: 8. Germline V CDR1 and CDR2: LNHDA, SQIVND (reference sequence). This CDR3 region has 15 residues. Source study methods: From reference gene primer amplification, estimates of nucleated cell counts were derived. Assay: immunoSEQ multiplex PCR; the TCRdb copy retains only in-frame clones and omits some. Clonal size and the V and J genes are those of that table, whereas D and trimming came from the DNA. The sample comprises about 300,000 clones, more than 85% of which are singletons, and around 2.2% rests with the top ten.

This TCR came from a woman aged 25 to 45 with COVID-19, enrolled during active disease. V gene TRBV19 combines with J gene TRBJ2-2, with 8 positions matching TRBD2. Sample: peripheral blood. Written as DNA, the CDR3 is TGTGCCAGTAACCGATTCGCGGGAGGCACCGGGGAGCTGTTTTTT. Translated, it gives CASNRFAGGTGELFF.